The 20 T cell receptor beta chains reported below all come from one sample, sequenced in a study of T cell changes during pregnancy in multiple sclerosis (dated by TCRdb to the late 2010s). Receptor libraries were prepared by the immunoSEQ multiplex PCR assay. The table was pulled from immuneACCESS by TCRdb, which kept in-frame rearrangements only. Such tables lose some clones; where checked, under half of the loss comes from unresolved V genes, and the rest has no known cause. In all, the sample holds 20,000 to 25,000 clones, and approximately 90% of those were seen once. The top ten hold about 7% of the sample. The sequencing used CD8+ T cells from peripheral blood mononuclear cells, collected in the first trimester of pregnancy. The receptors here all came from a female donor with multiple sclerosis, enrolled in a pregnancy study.

The chain is built from TRBV7-9 and TRBJ1-5, with D possibly TRBD1 on 5 matching bases. CDR1 SEHNR and CDR2 FQNEAQ come from the germline V gene (reference sequence). The length of the CDR3 is 13 residues. V was shortened by 1 base and J by 6 bases, with 7 bases between the two germline ends. The CDR3 DNA sequence: TGTGCCAGCAGCTTAGGGGGCAGTCAGCCCCAGCATTTT. Protein product: CASSLGGSQPQHF.

The chain carries TRBV30 and TRBJ2-3; 10 bases are shared with TRBD2. With V trimmed by 0 bases and J by 5 bases, 5 bases remained unmatched. Germline V gene data show CDR1 as GTSNPN and CDR2 as SVGIG (reference sequence). CDR3 length: 15 amino acids. This CDR3 reads CAWSVLAGARDTQYF. CDR3 nucleotide sequence: TGTGCCTGGAGTGTCCTAGCGGGAGCCCGAGATACGCAGTATTTT.

This clone was seen a handful of times. This chain connects TRBV9 to TRBJ1-1; D gene unclear. The CDR3 covers 16 residues. Germline V lookup: CDR1 SGDLS, CDR2 YYNGEE. V gave up 4 bases and J gave up 5 bases, with 21 bases separating them. CDR3 protein: CASSHNSGRFETEAFF. The CDR3 DNA follows: TGTGCCAGCAGCCATAACTCCGGGAGGTTCGAAACTGAAGCTTTCTTT.

This sequence joins TRBV27 and TRBJ2-1; 8 bases agree with TRBD2. J was trimmed by 8 bases and V by 2 bases; bases with no gene match: 2. The CDR3 totals 13 residues. Germline lookup yields CDR1 MNHEY and CDR2 SMNVEV (reference sequence). This CDR3 reads CASSLVAGHEQFF. DNA of the CDR3: TGTGCCAGCAGTTTAGTAGCGGGACATGAGCAGTTCTTC.

The CDR3: CASSPLSGYEQYF. The CDR3 DNA reads TGTGCCAGCAGCCCCCTTAGCGGTTACGAGCAGTACTTC. This chain joins TRBV7-9 and TRBJ2-7, with TRBD2 as a possible D gene (6 bases). V was pared by 5 bases and J by 4 bases, with 12 bases between. This CDR3 contains 13 residues. Germline V lookup: CDR1 SEHNR, CDR2 FQNEAQ (reference sequence).

In this sample, this clone turned up once. The chain links TRBV7-9 to TRBJ2-7; 8 bases agree with TRBD2. Looked up from germline, CDR1 is SEHNR and CDR2 is FQNEAQ (reference sequence). This CDR3 region has 14 residues. Trimming took 6 bases from V and 5 from J; bases not matched to a gene: 9. CDR3 region: CASRERAGVNEQYF. The CDR3 region has the DNA TGTGCCAGCAGGGAACGAGCGGGAGTTAACGAGCAGTACTTC.

The rearrangement links TRBV4-2 to TRBJ1-2; D possibly corresponds to TRBD1 (5 bases). V shed 2 bases and J shed 4 bases, with 11 bases lying between them. The germline V gene encodes CDR1 LGHNA and CDR2 YNFKEQ. The CDR3 consists of 14 residues. The CDR3 sequence: CASSQRGAVYGYTF. The CDR3 DNA reads as TGTGCCAGCAGCCAAAGGGGCGCGGTCTATGGCTACACCTTC.

This clone has only one observation. The V gene is TRBV7-8, the J gene TRBJ2-2, with a weak D call TRBD2 (7 bases). Germline CDR1 reads SGHVS; CDR2 reads FQNEAQ. The CDR3 runs to 15 residues. Trimming left V 8 bases short and J 6 bases short, with 19 bases between. Written as DNA, the CDR3 is TGTGCCAGCTGGGGGAGGGGGGGTCTCCCCGGGGAGCTGTTTTTT. It translates to CASWGRGGLPGELFF.

J is TRBJ2-7 and V is TRBV27; TRBD1 aligns across 9 bases. V was clipped by 7 bases and J by 3 bases; unmatched bases: 10. The CDR3 runs to 15 residues. Germline lookup yields CDR1 MNHEY and CDR2 SMNVEV (reference sequence). The CDR3 spells CASKNSGTGFYEQYF. CDR3 nucleotides: TGTGCCAGCAAAAACTCCGGGACAGGGTTCTACGAGCAGTACTTC.

This clone is medium-sized. The chain couples TRBV7-9 to TRBJ1-2; 8 positions agree with TRBD1. The CDR3 contains 18 residues. V lost 3 bases, J lost 4 bases, and 16 bases stayed unmatched. Germline CDR1 and CDR2: SEHNR and FQNEAQ (reference sequence). The CDR3 DNA sequence: TGTGCCAGCAGCTTTGGACCGGGACAGGTGGTATCCCCCTATGGCTACACCTTC. Protein: CASSFGPGQVVSPYGYTF.

The gene calls are TRBV14 and TRBJ2-5; 9 bases align to TRBD1. V gave up 0 bases and J gave up 4 bases; unmatched junction bases: 3. CDR3 length: 15 amino acids. CDR1 SGHDN and CDR2 FVKESK come from the germline V gene. The CDR3 DNA reads as TGTGCCAGCAGCCAAGAGACAGGGGGTGTAGAGACCCAGTACTTC. Translating gives CASSQETGGVETQYF.

V gene TRBV15 combines with J gene TRBJ2-1; TRBD1 agrees at 7 bases. The germline gives CDR1 LNHNV, CDR2 YYDKDF (reference sequence). V lost 0 bases and J lost 10; bases outside the gene matches: 9. CDR3 length equals 15 residues. The CDR3 loop reads CATSREGRQGLEQFF. DNA of the CDR3: TGTGCCACCAGCAGAGAAGGCCGACAGGGATTAGAGCAGTTCTTC.

The genes are TRBV6-4 and TRBJ2-3, with D tentatively TRBD1 (6 bases). Trimming left V 6 bases short and J 3 bases short, with 22 bases between. This CDR3 contains 17 residues. Germline V gene sequence: CDR1 MRHNA, CDR2 SNTAGT. The CDR3 loop reads CASRPLWLGAKTDTQYF. The CDR3, as DNA: TGTGCCAGCAGACCTTTATGGTTGGGGGCTAAGACAGATACGCAGTATTTT.

This clone was seen more than once but under ten times. This chain uses TRBV6-4 with TRBJ2-1, with 8 positions matching TRBD2. Per the germline V gene, CDR1 is MRHNA and CDR2 is SNTAGT. J was trimmed by 9 bases and V by 1 base; bases with no gene match: 8. The CDR3 length is 15 residues. CDR3 coding DNA: TGTGCCAGCAGTGACTTTCGGGAGGGCCGGATTGAGCAGTTCTTC. Its protein is CASSDFREGRIEQFF.

This chain connects TRBV27 to TRBJ2-4; 10 nucleotides align to TRBD1. Germline V gene lookup returns CDR1 MNHEY and CDR2 SMNVEV (reference sequence). J lost 6 bases, V lost 6 bases, and 5 bases had no gene match. The CDR3 has 14 amino acids. The CDR3 DNA follows: TGTGCCAGCAGCGACAGGGGGCTCGGAAACATTCAGTACTTC. It translates to CASSDRGLGNIQYF.

The J gene is TRBJ2-2, the V gene TRBV7-6; D is undetermined. V dropped 5 bases and J dropped 1 base, with 8 bases sitting between them. The V gene's germline CDR1 is SGHVS and CDR2 FNYEAQ. This CDR3 has 14 residues. The CDR3 reads CASSAELNTGELFF. CDR3 in DNA: TGTGCCAGCAGCGCGGAACTGAACACCGGGGAGCTGTTTTTT. The full variable domain, with the rest looked up from reference TRBV7-6 and TRBJ2-2, is GAGVSQSPRYKVTKRGQDVALRCDPISGHVSLYWYRQALGQGPEFLTYFNYEAQQDKSGLPNDRFSAERPEGSISTLTIQRTEQRDSAMYRCASSAELNTGELFFGEGSRLTVL.

The chain uses TRBV9 and TRBJ1-6; 10 nucleotides align to TRBD1. This CDR3 comprises 14 residues. Germline CDR1 SGDLS, CDR2 YYNGEE. The V and J ends lost 0 bases and 10 bases, in that order; junction bases with no gene match: 1. The CDR3 bases are TGTGCCAGCAGCGTAGGGACAGGGGGATCACCCCTCCACTTT. Translation gives CASSVGTGGSPLHF. Using reference TRBV9 and TRBJ1-6 for the parts outside the CDR3, the full variable domain is DSGVTQTPKHLITATGQRVTLRCSPRSGDLSVYWYQQSLDQGLQFLIQYYNGEERAKGNILERFSAQQFPDLHSELNLSSLELGDSALYFCASSVGTGGSPLHFGNGTRLTVT.

The chain joins TRBV27 to TRBJ2-7; a weak D match, TRBD2 (6 bases). CDR3 length: 14 residues. Germline assignment: CDR1 MNHEY and CDR2 SMNVEV (reference sequence). Trimming took off 2 bases at V and 7 bases at J, with 15 bases between the two ends. The CDR3 spells CASSLTGETDEQYF. The CDR3 DNA reads TGTGCCAGCAGTTTAACGGGGGAAACAGATGAGCAGTACTTC.

The CDR3 bases are TGTGCCTGGAAGGATAGCGGGAGTTCGCAGTTCTTC. It translates to CAWKDSGSSQFF. The rearrangement links TRBV30 to TRBJ2-1; 9 bases are shared with TRBD2. With V trimmed by 4 bases and J by 12 bases, 7 bases remained unmatched. The germline V gene encodes CDR1 GTSNPN and CDR2 SVGIG (reference sequence). This CDR3 comprises 12 residues.

The genes are TRBV30 and TRBJ1-1; 7 bases map to TRBD1. CDR3 length: 13 amino acids. The trim removed 4 bases at V and 4 bases at J, leaving 6 bases unmatched. Germline V gene lookup returns CDR1 GTSNPN and CDR2 SVGIG (reference sequence). Here the CDR3 reads CAWTVDRATEAFF. DNA for the CDR3: TGTGCCTGGACCGTCGACAGGGCCACTGAAGCTTTCTTT.